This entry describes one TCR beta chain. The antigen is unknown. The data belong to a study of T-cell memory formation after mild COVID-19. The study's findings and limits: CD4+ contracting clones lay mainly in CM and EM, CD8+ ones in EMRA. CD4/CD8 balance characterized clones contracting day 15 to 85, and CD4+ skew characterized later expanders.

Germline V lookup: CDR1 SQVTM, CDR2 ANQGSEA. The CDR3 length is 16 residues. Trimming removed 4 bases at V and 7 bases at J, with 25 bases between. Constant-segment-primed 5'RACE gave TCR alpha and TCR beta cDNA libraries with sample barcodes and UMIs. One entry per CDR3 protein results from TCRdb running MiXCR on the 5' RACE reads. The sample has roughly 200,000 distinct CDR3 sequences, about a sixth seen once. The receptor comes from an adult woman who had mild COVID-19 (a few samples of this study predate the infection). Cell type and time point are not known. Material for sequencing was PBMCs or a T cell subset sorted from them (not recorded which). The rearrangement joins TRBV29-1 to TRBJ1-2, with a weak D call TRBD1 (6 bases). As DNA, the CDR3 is TGCAGCGTTGGAACCAGAAGGGACGGCGGAGGGGGTGGCTACACCTTC. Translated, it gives CSVGTRRDGGGGGYTF.